The 5 T cell receptor beta chains listed next were all sequenced from one sample in a study of T cells expressing NK-cell markers. TCRdb reworked the 5' RACE reads into one entry per CDR3 protein, no DNA. This sample's table reports fewer than 400,000 distinct CDR3 sequences. Sequencing was done on a sample of blood T cells: a sorted CD56 or NKG2C T cell subset, CD4+ or CD8+ T cells, or bulk PBMC T cells (not recorded which). Every receptor here comes from a woman aged 45 to 65 in good health.

V usage is TRBV6-6 and J usage is TRBJ2-2; without DNA, the TCRdb call of TRBD2 cannot be checked. The CDR3 contains 17 residues. Germline assignment: CDR1 MNHNY and CDR2 SVGAGI (reference sequence). CDR3: CASSPLAGGIYPGELFF.

The V and J genes are TRBV24-1 and TRBJ2-1; TCRdb's assignment of TRBD1 cannot be checked, as there is no DNA. Germline CDR1 reads KGHDR; CDR2 reads SFDVKD. This CDR3 contains 19 residues. This chain's CDR3 is CATSGSDRKWVGKSNEQFF.

This chain joins TRBV16 and TRBJ1-3; TCRdb picks TRBD1, but there is no DNA to check that call. This CDR3 contains 15 residues. Germline CDR1 KGHSY, CDR2 FQNENV. CDR3 sequence reads: CASSQTTGSGNTIYF. Combining the CDR3 with reference TRBV16 and TRBJ1-3 gives the whole variable domain GEEVAQTPKHLVRGEGQKAKLYCAPIKGHSYVFWYQQVLKNEFKFLISFQNENVFDETGMPKERFSAKCLPNSPCSLEIQATKLEDSAVYFCASSQTTGSGNTIYFGEGSWLTVV.

This chain joins TRBV7-8 and TRBJ2-3; lacking DNA, the TRBD2 call made by TCRdb goes unchecked. This CDR3 contains 18 residues. Germline V gene sequence: CDR1 SGHVS, CDR2 FQNEAQ. CDR3 protein: CASSFSLGGRGSTDTQYF.

V is TRBV6-5 and J is TRBJ2-3. CDR1 and CDR2 from the germline V gene are MNHEY and SVGAGI. CDR3 size: 13 residues. CDR3 amino acids: CASTFPGTDTQYF.